This TCR beta chain was observed in a study of T cells after yellow fever vaccination. The CDR3 runs to 13 residues. The V gene lost 7 bases and the J gene lost 6 bases, with 13 bases spanning the gap. Germline V lookup: CDR1 MNHNS, CDR2 SASEGT. Study results and limitations: Researchers report a weaker secondary response that nonetheless peaked faster, day 5 versus 15.

To note about this clonotype: Its antigen is unidentified.

MiXCR was run by TCRdb on the 5' RACE reads, yielding one entry per CDR3 protein. The profile shows approximately 510,000 distinct CDR3 sequences, around a fifth of them singletons. The TCR sequence derives from a man aged 18 to 30 who received the YFV17D yellow fever vaccine. The V gene is TRBV6-1, the J gene TRBJ2-1; D ambiguous. The sequences come from PBMCs, collected approximately 22 days after the first yellow fever vaccination. The chain's CDR3 is CASTTGRFNEQFF. CDR3 nucleotides: TGTGCCAGCACCACTGGCAGGTTCAATGAGCAGTTCTTC.